One and the same sample provided the 24 T cell receptor beta chains below, sequenced in a study of cytomegalovirus exposure and HLA in healthy donors. Use of 60 Vbeta and 13 Jbeta primers characterized the PCR. The data were produced by immunoSEQ multiplex PCR, yet TCRdb's version contains in-frame clones alone and is incomplete. This table holds some 190,000 clones, over 60% found once. The material sequenced was PBMCs. The source is a man aged 18 to 29 in good health and CMV-seronegative.

Notes on this clone: The sample holds other DNA sequences that translate to the same CDR3. The V and J genes are TRBV4-1 and TRBJ2-1; 9 bases map to TRBD2. V shed 0 bases, J shed 1 base, and the junction held 4 bases outside the gene matches. Germline V lookup: CDR1 MGHRA, CDR2 YSYEKL. CDR3 length: 17 residues. As DNA, the CDR3 is TGCGCCAGCAGCCAAGATAGGACTAGCGCGTCCTACAATGAGCAGTTCTTC. Translated: CASSQDRTSASYNEQFF.

On this clone: Likely a read error: the CDR3 ends without its conserved phenylalanine or tryptophan. The V call is TRBV5-3, the J call TRBJ1-6; D might be TRBD1 (5 bases). TRBV5-3 is labeled an ORF, and its function is uncertain. This CDR3 region has 15 residues. V shed 1 base and J shed 6 bases, with 11 bases lying between them. CDR3 DNA sequence: TGTGCCAGAAGCTTGTGGCAGGGATGTAATTCACCCCTCCACCTT. Its protein product is CARSLWQGCNSPLHL.

This chain uses TRBV28 with TRBJ1-4; D might be TRBD1 (5 bases). CDR1 is MDHEN and CDR2 is SYDVKM in the germline V gene. Trimming left V 8 bases short and J 3 bases short, with 16 bases between. The CDR3 sequence is 15 residues long. The chain's CDR3 is CASGASDRSNEKLFF. CDR3 bases: TGTGCCAGCGGGGCCTCTGACCGCTCTAATGAAAAACTGTTTTTT.

In DNA, the CDR3 is TGCAGCCTGGGGGGGGAGACCCAGTACTTC. Translated, it gives CSLGGETQYF. The chain uses TRBV29-1 and TRBJ2-5, with 7 bases aligning to TRBD2. From germline, CDR1 is SQVTM and CDR2 ANQGSEA. This CDR3 has 10 amino acids. The V and J ends lost 8 bases and 5 bases, in that order; junction bases with no gene match: 2.

The genes are TRBV5-4 and TRBJ2-7; a weak D match, TRBD2 (5 bases). The CDR3 runs 13 residues. Germline assignment: CDR1 SGHNT and CDR2 YYREEE (reference sequence). V lost 4 bases to trimming and J lost 11 bases, with 19 bases between them. The CDR3 here is CASSLGGLAQKYF. For the CDR3, the DNA is TGTGCCAGCAGCCTCGGCGGGCTGGCGCAAAAGTACTTC.

The J gene is TRBJ1-1, the V gene TRBV5-4; 10 nucleotides agree with TRBD1. The CDR3 loop spans 17 amino acids. Germline values: CDR1 SGHNT, CDR2 YYREEE (reference sequence). With 4 bases clipped from V and 2 bases from J, the junction kept 11 bases outside the gene matches. The CDR3 DNA reads TGTGCCAGCAGCCCGGACCGTGGACAGGGGGTCAACACTGAAGCTTTCTTT. Its protein is CASSPDRGQGVNTEAFF.

V is TRBV19 and J is TRBJ2-1; 14 nucleotides line up with TRBD2. Germline V gene sequence: CDR1 LNHDA, CDR2 SQIVND (reference sequence). The V gene end was trimmed by 9 bases and the J gene end by 9 bases; junction bases not matched to a gene: 7. The CDR3 runs 14 residues. CDR3: CASAGLAGGGEQFF. The CDR3 DNA reads as TGTGCCAGCGCCGGACTAGCGGGGGGTGGTGAGCAGTTCTTC.

The V gene is TRBV4-1, the J gene TRBJ1-5; 7 positions agree with TRBD1. The V segment lost 0 bases and the J segment 2 bases; nucleotides outside the gene matches: 7. The CDR3 consists of 17 residues. The germline gives CDR1 MGHRA, CDR2 YSYEKL. CDR3 region: CASSQDDDRARNQPQHF. The CDR3 nucleotides are TGCGCCAGCAGCCAAGATGATGACAGGGCGCGCAATCAGCCCCAGCATTTT.

The chain couples TRBV28 to TRBJ2-7, with a weak D call TRBD1 (6 bases). Germline-derived CDR1 and CDR2 are MDHEN and SYDVKM. V was cut by 4 bases and J by 5 bases, with 15 bases left in between. There are 14 residues in the CDR3. The CDR3 region has the DNA TGTGCCAGCAGTTCTAGACAGGTCCGCCACGAGCAGTACTTC. Translated, it gives CASSSRQVRHEQYF.

The rearrangement uses TRBV19 and TRBJ2-2; D unresolved. CDR1 and CDR2 (germline): LNHDA, SQIVND (reference sequence). V was shortened by 3 bases and J by 1 base, with 3 bases between the two germline ends. This CDR3 is built from 13 residues. DNA for the CDR3: TGTGCCAGTAGTATCTTGAACACCGGGGAGCTGTTTTTT. Translating it yields CASSILNTGELFF. Filled out from reference TRBV19 and TRBJ2-2, the complete variable domain reads DGGITQSPKYLFRKEGQNVTLSCEQNLNHDAMYWYRQDPGQGLRLIYYSQIVNDFQKGDIAEGYSVSREKKESFPLTVTSAQKNPTAFYLCASSILNTGELFFGEGSRLTVL.

V gene TRBV5-1 combines with J gene TRBJ1-2, with D uncertain. The CDR3 length is 13 residues. Germline values: CDR1 SGHRS, CDR2 YFSETQ. Trimming took off 2 bases at V and 4 bases at J, with 9 bases between the two ends. DNA for the CDR3: TGCGCCAGCAGCTTAGATGGCGGCTATGGCTACACCTTC. This codes for CASSLDGGYGYTF.

This chain joins TRBV5-1 and TRBJ2-2; 9 bases align to TRBD2. With V trimmed by 2 bases and J by 0 bases, 8 bases remained unmatched. The germline gives CDR1 SGHRS, CDR2 YFSETQ. The CDR3 runs to 18 residues. CDR3 sequence reads: CASSFQGGRGPNTGELFF. CDR3 bases: TGCGCCAGCAGCTTTCAGGGCGGGAGGGGCCCGAACACCGGGGAGCTGTTTTTT.

A word on this clone: Other nucleotide sequences in the sample specify the same CDR3. This rearrangement joins TRBV7-3 to TRBJ2-5; 7 bases line up with TRBD2. V dropped 2 bases and J dropped 5; count of bases not matched to a gene: 2. Germline loops: CDR1 SGHTA, CDR2 FQGTGA. The CDR3 is 13 residues long. CDR3: CASSLWGGETQYF. In nucleotides, the CDR3 is TGTGCCAGCAGCTTATGGGGAGGGGAGACCCAGTACTTC.

The chain couples TRBV7-2 to TRBJ1-5, with 7 bases matching TRBD1. CDR3 size: 13 residues. Germline assignment: CDR1 SGHTA and CDR2 FQGNSA. V lost 8 bases, J lost 7 bases, and 8 bases stayed unmatched. The CDR3 bases are TGTGCCAGCGGCCCTAGGGGGCAACAGCCCCAGCATTTT. Translating gives CASGPRGQQPQHF.

V and J are TRBV6-6 and TRBJ2-1, with 8 bases identical to TRBD2. The CDR3 is made up of 16 amino acids. J gave up 4 bases and V 0 bases, and 5 bases lay outside the gene matches. The germline V gene has CDR1 MNHNY and CDR2 SVGAGI (reference sequence). CDR3 coding DNA: TGTGCCAGCAGTTACTCAGGACTAGCTCTATACAATGAGCAGTTCTTC. Translated, it gives CASSYSGLALYNEQFF.

The chain employs TRBV9 and TRBJ2-1; TRBD2 aligns across 11 bases. The CDR3 covers 16 residues. The J segment lost 7 bases and the V segment lost 7 bases, leaving 13 bases of the junction unmatched. CDR1 is SGDLS and CDR2 is YYNGEE in the germline V gene. The CDR3 reads CASGPFTRLAGNEQFF. CDR3 coding DNA: TGTGCCAGCGGTCCGTTCACACGACTAGCGGGGAATGAGCAGTTCTTC. The complete variable domain, with remaining parts taken from reference TRBV9 and TRBJ2-1, reads DSGVTQTPKHLITATGQRVTLRCSPRSGDLSVYWYQQSLDQGLQFLIQYYNGEERAKGNILERFSAQQFPDLHSELNLSSLELGDSALYFCASGPFTRLAGNEQFFGPGTRLTVL.

J is TRBJ2-5 and V is TRBV6-6; D not certain. In germline, CDR1 is MNHNY, CDR2 SVGAGI (reference sequence). V was trimmed by 6 bases and J by 4 bases, leaving 12 bases between them. This CDR3 region has 13 residues. The CDR3 sequence is CASSPRLGETQYF. Written as DNA, the CDR3 is TGTGCCAGCAGCCCCCGACTGGGAGAGACCCAGTACTTC.

The genes are TRBV19 and TRBJ2-4, with TRBD2 identical over 15 bases. This CDR3 contains 19 residues. Looked up from germline, CDR1 is LNHDA and CDR2 is SQIVND (reference sequence). Germline trimming cut 4 bases from V and 1 base from J; bases unmatched to any gene: 8. CDR3 sequence reads: CASSTGTSGRPMAKNIQYF. CDR3 sequence (DNA): TGTGCCAGTAGTACCGGGACTAGCGGGAGGCCCATGGCCAAAAACATTCAGTACTTC.

This chain connects TRBV6-5 to TRBJ2-2; perhaps TRBD2 as D (6 bases). CDR3 size: 15 residues. V was pared by 6 bases and J by 5 bases, with 16 bases between. Germline lookup yields CDR1 MNHEY and CDR2 SVGAGI. This chain's CDR3 is CASSFAGTLTGELFF. In nucleotides, the CDR3 is TGTGCCAGCAGCTTCGCGGGGACGTTAACCGGGGAGCTGTTTTTT.

The rearrangement links TRBV5-3 to TRBJ2-7; the match to TRBD1 covers 7 bases. TRBV5-3 is flagged as an ORF with uncertain function. V was pared by 4 bases and J by 2 bases, with 12 bases of the junction left unmatched. The length of the CDR3 is 16 residues. CDR3 amino acids: CARSATGTVLPYEQYF. For the CDR3, the DNA is TGTGCCAGAAGCGCAACTGGGACAGTCCTTCCCTACGAGCAGTACTTC.

V gene TRBV6-5 combines with J gene TRBJ1-5; 7 nucleotides agree with TRBD1. The CDR3 is 15 amino acids. The junction had 10 bases not matched to a gene; V was cut back by 7 bases and J by 4 bases. Germline V gene data show CDR1 as MNHEY and CDR2 as SVGAGI. CDR3 DNA sequence: TGTGCCAGCATTAGGGACAGACTTTCGAATCAGCCCCAGCATTTT. The encoded protein is CASIRDRLSNQPQHF.

The chain employs TRBV5-1 and TRBJ1-4; D ambiguous. V was shortened by 0 bases and J by 0 bases, with 6 bases between the two germline ends. The CDR3 has 15 amino acids. Germline V lookup: CDR1 SGHRS, CDR2 YFSETQ. The CDR3 DNA is TGCGCCAGCAGCTTGGCGAGGGCAACTAATGAAAAACTGTTTTTT. Translated, it gives CASSLARATNEKLFF.

This chain joins TRBV10-2 and TRBJ1-1; 7 bases agree with TRBD1. CDR3 size: 15 residues. The V segment lost 4 bases and the J segment 1 base; nucleotides outside the gene matches: 6. CDR1 and CDR2 (germline): WSHSY, SAAADI. This chain's CDR3 is CASSGGTVENTEAFF. The CDR3 nucleotides are TGCGCCAGCAGTGGGGGGACAGTAGAGAACACTGAAGCTTTCTTT.

The chain combines TRBV19 with TRBJ1-5, with a weak D call TRBD1 (6 bases). From germline, CDR1 is LNHDA and CDR2 SQIVND (reference sequence). Trimming took 2 bases from V and 0 from J, leaving 17 bases between them. This CDR3 comprises 18 residues. This CDR3 is CASSIRVGAGASNQPQHF. The CDR3 region has the DNA TGTGCCAGTAGTATAAGGGTAGGGGCAGGGGCTAGCAATCAGCCCCAGCATTTT.